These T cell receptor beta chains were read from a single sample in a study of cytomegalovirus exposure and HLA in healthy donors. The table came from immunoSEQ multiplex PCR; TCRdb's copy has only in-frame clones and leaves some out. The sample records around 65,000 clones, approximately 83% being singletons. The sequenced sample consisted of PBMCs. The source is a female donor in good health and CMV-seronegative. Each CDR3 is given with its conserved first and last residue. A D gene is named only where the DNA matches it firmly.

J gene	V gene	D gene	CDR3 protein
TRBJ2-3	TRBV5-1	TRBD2	CASSLSSGGADTQYF
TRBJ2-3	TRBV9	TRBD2	CASSVGLAGGRGTDTQYF
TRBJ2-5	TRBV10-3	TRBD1	CATKGQPQETQYF
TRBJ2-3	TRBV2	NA	CASRAEGDTQYF
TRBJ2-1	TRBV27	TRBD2	CASSSGTSGSNEQFF
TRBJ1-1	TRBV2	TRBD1	CATDRVNTEAFF
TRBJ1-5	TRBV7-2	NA	CASSLLGADGGSNQPQHF
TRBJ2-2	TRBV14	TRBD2	CASSPLAARSPGELFF
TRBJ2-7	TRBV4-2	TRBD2	CASSQEREAPHEQYF
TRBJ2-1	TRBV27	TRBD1	CASRTGVGEQFF